The source of this T cell receptor (beta chain) is a study of response to subunit inactivated influenza vaccine. In TCRdb, the RT-PCR reads were re-called with MiXCR into one record per CDR3 protein. Of 500,000 to 550,000 distinct CDR3 sequences listed, around 8% are singletons. This clonotype has at least ten counts. The starting material was PBMCs from blood, obtained about 24 months after vaccination. The source of this sequence is a man between 50 and 70 years old who received an inactivated influenza vaccine.

CDR3 loop: CASSSRNADSPQFF. The CDR3 DNA sequence: TGTGCCAGCAGCTCCCGAAATGCGGATAGCCCCCAGTTCTTC. This rearrangement joins TRBV11-1 to TRBJ2-1; D unclear. The germline gives CDR1 SGHAT, CDR2 FQDESV (reference sequence). Trimming left V 4 bases short and J 13 bases short, with 20 bases between. There are 14 residues in the CDR3.